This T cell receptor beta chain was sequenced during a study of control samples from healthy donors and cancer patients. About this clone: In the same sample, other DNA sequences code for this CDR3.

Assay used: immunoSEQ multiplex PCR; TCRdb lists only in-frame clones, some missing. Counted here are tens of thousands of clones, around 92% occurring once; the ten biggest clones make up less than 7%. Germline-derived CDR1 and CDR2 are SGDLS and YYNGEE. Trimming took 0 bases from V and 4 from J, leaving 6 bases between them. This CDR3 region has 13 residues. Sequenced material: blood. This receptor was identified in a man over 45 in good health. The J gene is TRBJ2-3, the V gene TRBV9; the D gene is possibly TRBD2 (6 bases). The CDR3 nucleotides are TGTGCCAGCAGCGTAGGGGGGGCAGATACGCAGTATTTT. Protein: CASSVGGADTQYF.